Listed below are T cell receptor beta chains from one sample, sequenced in a study of tumor-infiltrating lymphocytes in localized non-small cell lung cancer. The protocol was immunoSEQ multiplex PCR, while the TCRdb copy is restricted to in-frame clones and leaves out a portion. Of more than 8,500 clones in the sample, approximately 80% were seen once. Specimen: uninvolved lung tissue not adjacent to the tumor. These TCRs come from a human donor with non-small cell lung cancer. The CDR3 runs from the conserved cysteine through the conserved F or W. The order of the fields is V gene, D gene, clone size, J gene, CDR3 protein, CDR3 DNA. D genes are given only for firm matches. Some rows have no size entry. The others give once, few or many, or a class for an expanded clone.

TRBV6-6	NA	NA	TRBJ2-3	CASSYSIPGDTQYF	TGTGCCAGCAGTTACTCGATACCCGGAGATACGCAGTATTTT
TRBV2	TRBD1	NA	TRBJ1-5	CASSPGQGHQPQHF	TGTGCCAGCAGTCCGGGACAGGGCCATCAGCCCCAGCATTTT
TRBV7-8	NA	NA	TRBJ2-3	CASSLLGDTQYF	TGTGCCAGCAGCTTACTCGGAGATACGCAGTATTTT
TRBV7-3	NA	NA	TRBJ2-1	CASSGGAPAYNEQFF	TGTGCCAGCAGCGGGGGGGCCCCCGCCTACAATGAGCAGTTCTTC
TRBV7-8	TRBD1	NA	TRBJ1-4	CASSFNRGHNEKLFF	TGTGCCAGCAGCTTTAACAGGGGACACAATGAAAAACTGTTTTTT
TRBV5-6	TRBD1	NA	TRBJ1-2	CASSYRTGELYGYTF	TGTGCCAGCAGCTACAGGACAGGGGAGCTTTATGGCTACACCTTC
TRBV9	NA	NA	TRBJ2-3	CASSKEGTGGSDTQYF	TGTGCCAGCAGTAAAGAGGGCACCGGAGGGTCGGATACGCAGTATTTT
TRBV7-2	NA	NA	TRBJ1-2	CASSLVGGDYGYTF	TGTGCCAGCAGCTTAGTAGGAGGGGACTATGGCTACACCTTC
TRBV19	TRBD1	few	TRBJ1-6	CASNPGQYNSPLHF	TGTGCCAGTAATCCGGGACAGTATAATTCACCCCTCCACTTT
TRBV5-6	NA	NA	TRBJ2-4	CASSLERDLAKNIQYF	TGTGCCAGCAGCTTGGAGAGGGACTTAGCCAAAAACATTCAGTACTTC
TRBV6-1	NA	NA	TRBJ1-1	CASSFRELATEAFF	TGTGCCAGCAGTTTCCGGGAGCTAGCCACTGAAGCTTTCTTT
TRBV5-1	TRBD2	NA	TRBJ2-5	CASSLGPLTSAQETQYF	TGCGCCAGCAGCTTGGGGCCTCTTACTAGCGCCCAAGAGACCCAGTACTTC
TRBV30	NA	NA	TRBJ1-4	CAWSLGGGPSEKLFF	TGTGCCTGGAGCCTGGGAGGGGGGCCGAGTGAAAAACTGTTTTTT
TRBV6-1	NA	NA	TRBJ1-2	CASSRVYGYTF	TGTGCCAGCAGCAGAGTCTATGGCTACACCTTC
TRBV6-1	NA	NA	TRBJ1-3	CASRGRAISGNTIYF	TGTGCCAGCAGGGGGAGGGCAATCTCTGGAAACACCATATATTTT
TRBV18	NA	few	TRBJ1-1	CASSPHAGMNTEAFF	TGTGCCAGCTCACCACACGCTGGAATGAACACTGAAGCTTTCTTT
TRBV11-1	NA	NA	TRBJ2-7	CASSLSLRDWQYF	TGTGCCAGCAGCTTATCCCTCCGGGACTGGCAGTACTTC
TRBV2	NA	NA	TRBJ2-7	CASTSYGQYF	TGTGCCAGCACTTCCTACGGGCAGTACTTC
TRBV5-1	NA	NA	TRBJ2-4	CASSLNRGGDIQYF	TGCGCCAGCAGCTTGAACAGGGGGGGAGACATTCAGTACTTC
TRBV5-5	TRBD1	NA	TRBJ1-2	CASSWRTGENYGYTF	TGTGCCAGCAGCTGGAGGACAGGGGAAAACTATGGCTACACCTTC